The rows below give T cell receptor beta chains drawn from one sample of a study of CD8+CD57+ T cells in acquired aplastic anemia. TCRdb processed the reads anew with MiXCR; each CDR3 protein has one entry. The sample holds roughly 200,000 distinct CDR3 sequences, 65% seen once. The source material was sorted CD4+, CD8+, or CD8+CD57+ T cells (not recorded which) from PBMCs. All receptors come from a human donor with aplastic anemia. CDR3s include the opening cysteine and the closing phenylalanine or tryptophan. A D gene is named only where the DNA matches it firmly. Some rows mark clone size as missing; the rest say once, few, many or name a class of expanded clone.

abundance,d_gene,v_gene,j_gene,CDR3nt,CDR3aa
few,-,TRBV24-1,TRBJ2-5,TGTGCCACCAGTGACCGGCTGGCGGGGACCCAAGAGACCCAGTACTTC,CATSDRLAGTQETQYF
-,-,TRBV29-1,TRBJ1-4,TGCAGCGTTGTGTCAGCAACTAATGAAAAACTGTTTTTT,CSVVSATNEKLFF
-,TRBD1,TRBV20-1,TRBJ1-1,TGCAGTGCTATTGACAGGGTGAACACTGAAGCTTTCTTT,CSAIDRVNTEAFF
medium-sized,TRBD1,TRBV20-1,TRBJ2-7,TGCAGTGCTACAAGGACAGGGACCTACGAGCAGTACTTC,CSATRTGTYEQYF
many,TRBD1,TRBV11-2,TRBJ1-1,TGTGCCAGCAGCACCCCGACAGGGGGTGGAACTGAAGCTTTCTTT,CASSTPTGGGTEAFF
-,-,TRBV10-3,TRBJ2-2,TGTGCCATCAAGGGGGTGACTTCGAACACCGGGGAGCTGTTTTTT,CAIKGVTSNTGELFF
once,-,TRBV7-9,TRBJ2-7,TGTGCCAGCAGCTTACCCGGGACACGTCCCTACGAGCAGTACTTC,CASSLPGTRPYEQYF
many,-,TRBV7-9,TRBJ2-2,TGTGCCAGCAGCTCCAGCCAGGGTTTGAACACCGGGGAGCTGTTTTTT,CASSSSQGLNTGELFF
-,-,TRBV19,TRBJ2-5,TGTGCCAGTAGTACGCTACAGGGATTCCAAGAGACCCAGTACTTC,CASSTLQGFQETQYF
-,TRBD2,TRBV15,TRBJ2-1,TGTGCCACCAGCAGTGAATACCTAGCGGGGGCGACCAATGAGCAGTTCTTC,CATSSEYLAGATNEQFF
-,TRBD1,TRBV6-5,TRBJ2-5,TGTGCCAGCAGTTACGGGGCACAGGGGGGCGAGACCCAGTACTTC,CASSYGAQGGETQYF
-,-,TRBV29-1,TRBJ1-2,TGTAGCGTTGTCCGCGGAAGCTATGGCTACACCTTC,CSVVRGSYGYTF
-,TRBD2,TRBV2,TRBJ2-1,TGTGCCAGTACCCAGCGGGAATCATCCTACAATGAGCAGTTCTTC,CASTQRESSYNEQFF
-,TRBD1,TRBV29-1,TRBJ2-1,TGCAGCGCCCTGGGACAGAACTCCTACAATGAGCAGTTCTTC,CSALGQNSYNEQFF
-,TRBD1,TRBV12-3/TRBV12-4,TRBJ2-2,TGTGCCAGCAGCCAGACAGGGATAACCGGGGAGCTGTTTTTT,CASSQTGITGELFF
-,TRBD1,TRBV5-1,TRBJ1-1,TGCGCCAGCAGCTTCGGACAGGGCTATGACACTGAAGCTTTCTTT,CASSFGQGYDTEAFF
-,-,TRBV7-8,TRBJ1-1,TGTGCCAGCAGTCGCAACACCCGTGGAACTGAAGCTTTCTTT,CASSRNTRGTEAFF